The rows below give T cell receptor beta chains drawn from one sample of a study of metastatic and nonmetastatic thyroid tumors. Through MiXCR, TCRdb re-clonotyped the PCR reads. The data contain 20,000 to 25,000 clones, 15% to 18% of them singletons. Sequenced input: blood. The receptor source for this set is a female donor with papillary thyroid cancer or a benign thyroid nodule (not recorded which). Some clones in this sample may be carry-over from other donors' samples. CDR3s include the opening cysteine and the closing phenylalanine or tryptophan. The D gene is left open where the match is weak. Size is stated for part of the rows, as once, few or many counts, or as a class when the clone is expanded.

d_gene: TRBD1; v_gene: TRBV18; abundance: .; j_gene: TRBJ1-6; CDR3nt: TGTGCCAGCTCACCCCGGACAGGAGAGAATTCACCCCTCCACTTT; CDR3aa: CASSPRTGENSPLHF
d_gene: .; v_gene: TRBV10-2; abundance: many; j_gene: TRBJ1-5; CDR3nt: TGCGCCAGCAGTGAGTCAGGGATTAGCAATCAGCCCCAGCATTTT; CDR3aa: CASSESGISNQPQHF
d_gene: .; v_gene: TRBV20-1; abundance: once; j_gene: TRBJ2-3; CDR3nt: TGCAGTGCTAGAGGCGGGGCAGGGAGCACAGATACGCAGTATTTT; CDR3aa: CSARGGAGSTDTQYF
d_gene: TRBD2; v_gene: TRBV20-1; abundance: .; j_gene: TRBJ2-1; CDR3nt: TGCAGTGCTAGAGATAATCTTAAGGTCGGGGGGTACAATGAGCAGTTCTTC; CDR3aa: CSARDNLKVGGYNEQFF
d_gene: TRBD2; v_gene: TRBV11-2; abundance: few; j_gene: TRBJ2-1; CDR3nt: TGTGCCAGCAGCCGCCAGTTCGGGAGGAGCTCCTACAATGAGCAGTTCTTC; CDR3aa: CASSRQFGRSSYNEQFF
d_gene: .; v_gene: TRBV30; abundance: many; j_gene: TRBJ1-3; CDR3nt: TGTGCCTGGGGAAAGGGGGGCACCATATATTTT; CDR3aa: CAWGKGGTIYF
d_gene: .; v_gene: TRBV4-1; abundance: .; j_gene: TRBJ2-3; CDR3nt: TGCGCCAGCAGCCAAGCATTAAGCAGGGCGGGAAGAGGAGATACGCAGTATTTT; CDR3aa: CASSQALSRAGRGDTQYF
d_gene: .; v_gene: TRBV28; abundance: .; j_gene: TRBJ2-2; CDR3nt: TGTGCCAGCAGTTTAAACACCTTGGAGCTGTTTTTT; CDR3aa: CASSLNTLELFF
d_gene: .; v_gene: TRBV9; abundance: many; j_gene: TRBJ1-1; CDR3nt: TGCGCCAGCACCCCGAGCTGGGATGTTAAAACTGAAGCTTTCTTT; CDR3aa: CASTPSWDVKTEAFF
d_gene: .; v_gene: TRBV6-2/TRBV6-3; abundance: .; j_gene: TRBJ1-5; CDR3nt: TGTGCCAGTAGTATAGGAAGGGCGAGTCAGCCCCAGCATTTT; CDR3aa: CASSIGRASQPQHF
d_gene: TRBD2; v_gene: TRBV10-3; abundance: many; j_gene: TRBJ2-2; CDR3nt: TGTGCCACCTCCGGTCGGGCTAGCGGCGACACCGGGGAGCTGTTTTTT; CDR3aa: CATSGRASGDTGELFF
d_gene: .; v_gene: TRBV4-1; abundance: many; j_gene: TRBJ2-2; CDR3nt: TGCGCCAGCAGACAACAAGATCTATTCGTCGCCGGGGAGCTGTTTTTT; CDR3aa: CASRQQDLFVAGELFF
d_gene: .; v_gene: TRBV11-3; abundance: many; j_gene: TRBJ2-3; CDR3nt: TGTGCCAGCAGCTTATCAGGAGCGGAAGATACGCAGTATTTT; CDR3aa: CASSLSGAEDTQYF
d_gene: TRBD1; v_gene: TRBV27; abundance: medium-sized; j_gene: TRBJ1-6; CDR3nt: TGTGCCAGCAGTTTCGGACAGGGGTTTCGTTCACCCCTCCACTTT; CDR3aa: CASSFGQGFRSPLHF
d_gene: .; v_gene: TRBV5-6; abundance: many; j_gene: TRBJ1-5; CDR3nt: TGTGCCAGCAGTCACGGGGGCAATCAGCCCCAGCATTTT; CDR3aa: CASSHGGNQPQHF
d_gene: .; v_gene: TRBV11-2; abundance: many; j_gene: TRBJ1-1; CDR3nt: TGTGCCAGCAGCCCAAGGATGAACACTGAAGCTTTCTTT; CDR3aa: CASSPRMNTEAFF
d_gene: TRBD1; v_gene: TRBV28; abundance: many; j_gene: TRBJ1-3; CDR3nt: TGTGCCAGCAGTTTGGGTTTCCGGGACAGGGATACTGGAAACACCATATATTTT; CDR3aa: CASSLGFRDRDTGNTIYF
d_gene: .; v_gene: TRBV18; abundance: many; j_gene: TRBJ2-1; CDR3nt: TGTGCCAGCTCACCGGGAAATGAGCAGTTCTTC; CDR3aa: CASSPGNEQFF
d_gene: TRBD1; v_gene: TRBV6-5; abundance: .; j_gene: TRBJ1-4; CDR3nt: TGTGCCAGCGATGACAGGGGAGAAAAACTGTTCTTT; CDR3aa: CASDDRGEKLFF
d_gene: .; v_gene: TRBV12-3/TRBV12-4; abundance: many; j_gene: TRBJ1-1; CDR3nt: TGTGCCAGCAGTGCTCTGGGGAGTACTGAAGCTTTCTTT; CDR3aa: CASSALGSTEAFF
d_gene: .; v_gene: TRBV20-1; abundance: .; j_gene: TRBJ1-6; CDR3nt: TGCAGTGCAAAAACAGGGCTGGCTAATTCACCCCTCCACTTT; CDR3aa: CSAKTGLANSPLHF
d_gene: .; v_gene: TRBV20-1; abundance: .; j_gene: TRBJ2-5; CDR3nt: TGCAGTGCTGGCACAGGGTCGAGTGGGACCCAGTACTTC; CDR3aa: CSAGTGSSGTQYF
d_gene: TRBD2; v_gene: TRBV6-1; abundance: many; j_gene: TRBJ2-1; CDR3nt: TGTGCCAGCACCGATGGACTAGCGGGGAAATACAATGAGCAGTTCTTC; CDR3aa: CASTDGLAGKYNEQFF
d_gene: TRBD1; v_gene: TRBV19; abundance: .; j_gene: TRBJ2-1; CDR3nt: TGTGCCAGTAGTATATTCCCAGGACAGGGAATTTGGTCCTACAATGAGCAGTTCTTC; CDR3aa: CASSIFPGQGIWSYNEQFF
d_gene: .; v_gene: TRBV6-1; abundance: medium-sized; j_gene: TRBJ1-5; CDR3nt: TGTGCCAGCAGACCCACGACAGCTAGCAATCAGCCCCAGCATTTT; CDR3aa: CASRPTTASNQPQHF
d_gene: .; v_gene: TRBV3-1; abundance: many; j_gene: TRBJ2-1; CDR3nt: TGTGCCAGCAGCCGGACGGCCAATGAGCAGTTCTTC; CDR3aa: CASSRTANEQFF
d_gene: .; v_gene: TRBV28; abundance: medium-sized; j_gene: TRBJ1-6; CDR3nt: TGTGCCAGCAAATATAGCCAATATAATTCACCCCTCCACTTT; CDR3aa: CASKYSQYNSPLHF
d_gene: TRBD2; v_gene: TRBV6-1; abundance: .; j_gene: TRBJ2-7; CDR3nt: TGTGCCAGCAGTGGACTAGCGGGAGAACCCTACGAGCAGTACTTC; CDR3aa: CASSGLAGEPYEQYF
d_gene: TRBD1; v_gene: TRBV27; abundance: .; j_gene: TRBJ2-3; CDR3nt: TGTGCCAGCAGACAGACAGGGGGCACAGATACGCAGTATTTT; CDR3aa: CASRQTGGTDTQYF
d_gene: .; v_gene: TRBV11-2; abundance: .; j_gene: TRBJ2-7; CDR3nt: TGTGCCAGCAGCACTTCATTTGTGGATACCTATGAGCAGTACTTC; CDR3aa: CASSTSFVDTYEQYF
d_gene: .; v_gene: TRBV28; abundance: few; j_gene: TRBJ1-4; CDR3nt: TGTGCCAGCAGTTTACCACTGGCCCTGAGTGAAAAACTGTTTTTT; CDR3aa: CASSLPLALSEKLFF
d_gene: TRBD2; v_gene: TRBV11-1; abundance: .; j_gene: TRBJ2-7; CDR3nt: TGTGCCAGCAGCTCTAGCGGGAAGGGGGTTTCCTACGAGCAGTACTTC; CDR3aa: CASSSSGKGVSYEQYF
d_gene: .; v_gene: TRBV30; abundance: many; j_gene: TRBJ2-5; CDR3nt: TGTGCCTCCCCCGTTGGGGAGACCCAGTACTTC; CDR3aa: CASPVGETQYF
d_gene: TRBD2; v_gene: TRBV28; abundance: medium-sized; j_gene: TRBJ2-7; CDR3nt: TGTGCCAGCAGTTTGGAGCCCCTAGCTAGCGGGATTTACGAGCAGTACTTC; CDR3aa: CASSLEPLASGIYEQYF
d_gene: TRBD1; v_gene: TRBV30; abundance: once; j_gene: TRBJ2-5; CDR3nt: TGTGCCTGGGGAACATCCGGGACAGTACAAGAGACCCAGTACTTC; CDR3aa: CAWGTSGTVQETQYF
d_gene: .; v_gene: TRBV6-4; abundance: few; j_gene: TRBJ1-2; CDR3nt: TGTGCCAGCAGTGGCCCCGGGGGGGCCTGGGGCTACACCTTC; CDR3aa: CASSGPGGAWGYTF
d_gene: TRBD2; v_gene: TRBV5-5; abundance: few; j_gene: TRBJ2-7; CDR3nt: TGTGCCAGCAGCTTGGCCACGGGGGGAAGCGACGAGCAGTACTTC; CDR3aa: CASSLATGGSDEQYF
d_gene: TRBD1; v_gene: TRBV5-6; abundance: .; j_gene: TRBJ1-1; CDR3nt: TGTGCCAGCAGTACAGGGGGCGGCTTTGCTTTAGAAGCTTTCTTT; CDR3aa: CASSTGGGFALEAFF
d_gene: .; v_gene: TRBV7-9; abundance: many; j_gene: TRBJ2-3; CDR3nt: TGTGCCAGCAGTCCTTCTGGTGGGACAGATACGCAGTATTTT; CDR3aa: CASSPSGGTDTQYF
d_gene: .; v_gene: TRBV6-5; abundance: many; j_gene: TRBJ2-6; CDR3nt: TGTGCCAGCAGTTACCCGGGGCCGTCTGGGGCCAACGTCCTGACTTTC; CDR3aa: CASSYPGPSGANVLTF
d_gene: .; v_gene: TRBV11-2; abundance: many; j_gene: TRBJ2-5; CDR3nt: TGTGCCAGCAGCTTACTAGCACAAGAGACCCAGTACTTC; CDR3aa: CASSLLAQETQYF
d_gene: TRBD2; v_gene: TRBV27; abundance: .; j_gene: TRBJ2-3; CDR3nt: TGTGCCAGCAGCCTAGCGGGGGGGCTTCATACGCAGTATTTT; CDR3aa: CASSLAGGLHTQYF
d_gene: .; v_gene: TRBV19; abundance: many; j_gene: TRBJ2-1; CDR3nt: TGTGCCAGTAGTATGGCCCAGTGGAGCTCCTACAATGAGCAGTTCTTC; CDR3aa: CASSMAQWSSYNEQFF
d_gene: TRBD2; v_gene: TRBV18; abundance: .; j_gene: TRBJ2-7; CDR3nt: TGTGCCAGCTCACCAACTAGCGGTAGCTGGGAGCAGTACTTC; CDR3aa: CASSPTSGSWEQYF
d_gene: TRBD2; v_gene: TRBV14; abundance: many; j_gene: TRBJ2-7; CDR3nt: TGTGCCAGCAGCCATGCGGGAGGGCCCGGCGAGCAGTACTTC; CDR3aa: CASSHAGGPGEQYF
d_gene: TRBD1; v_gene: TRBV6-2/TRBV6-3; abundance: many; j_gene: TRBJ2-2; CDR3nt: TGTGCCAGCACCCCCGACAGGACAGGGGTGGGCACCGGGGAGCTGTTTTTT; CDR3aa: CASTPDRTGVGTGELFF
d_gene: .; v_gene: TRBV5-4; abundance: .; j_gene: TRBJ2-3; CDR3nt: TGTGCCAGCAGCCCCCCACGAGGGGAACACGATACGCAGTATTTT; CDR3aa: CASSPPRGEHDTQYF
d_gene: .; v_gene: TRBV5-4; abundance: .; j_gene: TRBJ2-7; CDR3nt: TGTGCCAGCAGCACGGGCGAAAGCTCCTACGAGCAGTACTTC; CDR3aa: CASSTGESSYEQYF
d_gene: TRBD2; v_gene: TRBV20-1; abundance: many; j_gene: TRBJ2-1; CDR3nt: TGCAGTGCCAGGCCCGGGGCGGGAGATTACAATGAGCAGTTCTTC; CDR3aa: CSARPGAGDYNEQFF